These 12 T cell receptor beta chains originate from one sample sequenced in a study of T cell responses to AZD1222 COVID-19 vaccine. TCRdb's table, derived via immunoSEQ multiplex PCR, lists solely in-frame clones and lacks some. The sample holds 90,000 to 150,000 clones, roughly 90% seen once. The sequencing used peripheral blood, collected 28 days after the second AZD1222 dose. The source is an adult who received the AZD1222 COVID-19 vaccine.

This chain's CDR3 is CATSRDVREPQHF. Written as DNA, the CDR3 is TGTGCCACCAGCAGAGACGTTCGGGAGCCCCAGCATTTT. The J gene is TRBJ1-5, the V gene TRBV15; D call uncertain. Germline loops: CDR1 LNHNV, CDR2 YYDKDF (reference sequence). V lost 0 bases and J 8 bases, leaving 8 bases between the germline ends. CDR3 size: 13 residues.

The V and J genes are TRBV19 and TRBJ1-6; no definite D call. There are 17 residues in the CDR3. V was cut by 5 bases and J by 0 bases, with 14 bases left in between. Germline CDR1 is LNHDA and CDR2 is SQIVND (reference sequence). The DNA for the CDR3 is TGTGCCAGTAGTTCCGGCAGGACGAGCTCCTATAATTCACCCCTCCACTTT. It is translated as CASSSGRTSSYNSPLHF.

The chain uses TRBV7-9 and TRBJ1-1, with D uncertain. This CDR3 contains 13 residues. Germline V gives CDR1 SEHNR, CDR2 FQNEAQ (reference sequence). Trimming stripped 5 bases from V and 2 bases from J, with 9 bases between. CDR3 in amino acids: CASSTTRNTEAFF. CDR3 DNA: TGTGCCAGCAGCACGACACGTAACACTGAAGCTTTCTTT. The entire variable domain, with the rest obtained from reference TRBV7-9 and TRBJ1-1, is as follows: DTGVSQNPRHKITKRGQNVTFRCDPISEHNRLYWYRQTLGQGPEFLTYFQNEAQLEKSRLLSDRFSAERPKGSFSTLEIQRTEQGDSAMYLCASSTTRNTEAFFGQGTRLTVV.

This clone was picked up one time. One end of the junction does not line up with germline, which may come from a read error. The CDR3 protein is CAIAGTGPSTAF. In nucleotides, the CDR3 is TGTGCCATAGCCGGGACAGGCCCATCCACTGCTTTC. The rearrangement uses TRBV7-9 and TRBJ2-6; 8 bases agree with TRBD1. Germline assignment: CDR1 SEHNR and CDR2 FQNEAQ (reference sequence). CDR3 size: 12 residues.

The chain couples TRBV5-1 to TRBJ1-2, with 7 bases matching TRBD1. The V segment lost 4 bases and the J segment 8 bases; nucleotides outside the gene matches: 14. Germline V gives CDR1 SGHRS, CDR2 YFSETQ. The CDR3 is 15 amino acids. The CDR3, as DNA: TGCGCCAGCAGCCCCAGATGGGGAGGGGGCGGAGGCTACACCTTC. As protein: CASSPRWGGGGGYTF.

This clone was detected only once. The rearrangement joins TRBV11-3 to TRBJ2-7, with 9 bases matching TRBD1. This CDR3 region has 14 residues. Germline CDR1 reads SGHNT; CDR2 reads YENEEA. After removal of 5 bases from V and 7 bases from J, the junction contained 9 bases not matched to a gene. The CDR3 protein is CASSPRTGAGEQYF. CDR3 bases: TGTGCCAGCAGCCCCCGGACAGGGGCTGGAGAGCAGTACTTC.

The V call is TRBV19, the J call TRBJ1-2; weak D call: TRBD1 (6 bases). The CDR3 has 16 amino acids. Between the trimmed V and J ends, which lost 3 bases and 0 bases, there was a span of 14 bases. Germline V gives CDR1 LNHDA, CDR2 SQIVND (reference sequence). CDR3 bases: TGTGCCAGTAGTATTTCTCCGGGGGGCCCTAACTATGGCTACACCTTC. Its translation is CASSISPGGPNYGYTF.

The CDR3 DNA sequence: TGTGCCAGCAGTTCAGGGGCCGTCTCTGGGGCCAACGTCCTGACTTTC. It yields the protein CASSSGAVSGANVLTF. V usage is TRBV6-5 and J usage is TRBJ2-6; D possibly corresponds to TRBD1 (6 bases). The V end was cut by 4 bases, the J end by 0 bases, with 10 bases between. CDR1 is MNHEY, CDR2 SVGAGI, per germline. The CDR3 has 16 amino acids.

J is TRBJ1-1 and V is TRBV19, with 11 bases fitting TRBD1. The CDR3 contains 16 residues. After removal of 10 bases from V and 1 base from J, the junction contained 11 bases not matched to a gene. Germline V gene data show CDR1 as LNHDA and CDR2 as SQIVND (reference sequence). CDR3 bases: TGTGCCACCTCCCGGGACAGGGGGAGGAGGAACACTGAAGCTTTCTTT. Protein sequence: CATSRDRGRRNTEAFF.

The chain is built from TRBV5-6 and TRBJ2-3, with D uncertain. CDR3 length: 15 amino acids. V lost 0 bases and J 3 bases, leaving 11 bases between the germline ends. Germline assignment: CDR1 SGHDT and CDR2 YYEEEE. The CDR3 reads CASSLGDLGTDTQYF. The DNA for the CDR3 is TGTGCCAGCAGCTTGGGGGATTTGGGGACAGATACGCAGTATTTT.

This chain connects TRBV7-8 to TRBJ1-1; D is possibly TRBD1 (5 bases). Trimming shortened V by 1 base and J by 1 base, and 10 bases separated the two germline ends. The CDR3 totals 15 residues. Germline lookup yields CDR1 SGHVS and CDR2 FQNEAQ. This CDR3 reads CASSLVGGWNTEAFF. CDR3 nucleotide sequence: TGTGCCAGCAGCTTAGTGGGGGGGTGGAACACTGAAGCTTTCTTT.

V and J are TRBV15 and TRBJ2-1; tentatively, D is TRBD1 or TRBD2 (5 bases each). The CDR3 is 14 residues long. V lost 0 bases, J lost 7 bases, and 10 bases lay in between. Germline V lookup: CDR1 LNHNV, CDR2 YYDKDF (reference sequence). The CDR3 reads CATSREAGRNEQFF. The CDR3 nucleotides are TGTGCCACCAGCAGAGAGGCAGGGAGAAATGAGCAGTTCTTC.